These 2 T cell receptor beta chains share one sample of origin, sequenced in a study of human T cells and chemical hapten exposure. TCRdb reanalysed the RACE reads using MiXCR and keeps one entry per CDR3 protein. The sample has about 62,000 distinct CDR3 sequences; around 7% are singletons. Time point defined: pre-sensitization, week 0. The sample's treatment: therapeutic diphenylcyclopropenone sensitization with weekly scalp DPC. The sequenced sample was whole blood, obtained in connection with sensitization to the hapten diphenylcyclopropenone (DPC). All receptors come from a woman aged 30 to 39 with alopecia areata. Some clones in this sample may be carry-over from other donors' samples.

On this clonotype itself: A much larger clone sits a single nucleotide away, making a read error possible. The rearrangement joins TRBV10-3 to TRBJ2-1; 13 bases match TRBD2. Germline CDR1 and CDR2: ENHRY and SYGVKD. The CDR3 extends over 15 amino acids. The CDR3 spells CAINELAGGLDEQIF. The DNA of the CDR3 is TGTGCCATCAACGAACTAGCGGGGGGGCTGGATGAGCAGATCTTC.

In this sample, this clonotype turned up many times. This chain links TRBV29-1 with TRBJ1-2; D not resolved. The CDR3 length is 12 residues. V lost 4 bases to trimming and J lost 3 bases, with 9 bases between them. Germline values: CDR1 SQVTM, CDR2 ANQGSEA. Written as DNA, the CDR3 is TGCAGCGTTGCTAGGGAAGACTATGGCTACACCTTC. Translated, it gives CSVAREDYGYTF.